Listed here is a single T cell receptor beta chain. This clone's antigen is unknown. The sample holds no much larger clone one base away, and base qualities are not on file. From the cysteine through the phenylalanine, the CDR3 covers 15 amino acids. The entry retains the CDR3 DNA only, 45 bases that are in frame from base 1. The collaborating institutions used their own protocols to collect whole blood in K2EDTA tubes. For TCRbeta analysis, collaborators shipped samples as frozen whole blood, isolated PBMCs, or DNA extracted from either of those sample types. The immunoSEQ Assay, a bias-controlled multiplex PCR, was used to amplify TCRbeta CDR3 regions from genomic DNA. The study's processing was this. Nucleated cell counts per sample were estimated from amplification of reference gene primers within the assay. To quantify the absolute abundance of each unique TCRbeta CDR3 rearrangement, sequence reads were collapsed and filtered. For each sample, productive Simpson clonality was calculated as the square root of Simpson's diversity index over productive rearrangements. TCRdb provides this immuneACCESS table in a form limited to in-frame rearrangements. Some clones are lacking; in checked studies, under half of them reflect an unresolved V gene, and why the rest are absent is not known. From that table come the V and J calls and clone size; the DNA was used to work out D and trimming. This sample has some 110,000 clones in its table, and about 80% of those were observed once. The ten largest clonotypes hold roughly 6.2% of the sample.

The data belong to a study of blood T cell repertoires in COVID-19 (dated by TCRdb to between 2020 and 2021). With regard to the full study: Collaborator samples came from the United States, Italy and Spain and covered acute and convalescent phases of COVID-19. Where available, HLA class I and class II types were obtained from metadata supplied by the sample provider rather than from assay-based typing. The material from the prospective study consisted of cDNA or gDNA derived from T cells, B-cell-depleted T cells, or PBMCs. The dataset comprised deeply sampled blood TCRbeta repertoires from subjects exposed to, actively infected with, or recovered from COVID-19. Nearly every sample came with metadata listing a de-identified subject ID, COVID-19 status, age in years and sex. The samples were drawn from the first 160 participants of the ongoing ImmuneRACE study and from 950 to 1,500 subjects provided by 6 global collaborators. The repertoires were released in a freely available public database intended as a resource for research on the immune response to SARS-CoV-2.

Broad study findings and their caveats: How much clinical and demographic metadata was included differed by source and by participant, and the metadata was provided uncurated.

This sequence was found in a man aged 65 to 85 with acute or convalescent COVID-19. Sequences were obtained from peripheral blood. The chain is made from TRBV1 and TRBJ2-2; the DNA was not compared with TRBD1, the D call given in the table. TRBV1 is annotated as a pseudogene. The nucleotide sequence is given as TGCACCAGCGGCAGGTTTCCCGCGAACACCGGGGAGCTGTTTTTT. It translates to CTSGRFPANTGELFF.